These T cell receptor beta chains were read from a single sample in a study of T-cell reconstitution after alpha-beta-depleted transplantation in children. TCRdb analysed the PCR reads with MiXCR anew, one entry per CDR3 protein. Here the sample spans approximately 590,000 distinct CDR3 sequences, over 9.5% being singletons. The material was PBMCs from the stem cell graft donor, obtained from the stem cell graft. The receptors derive from a human donor who donated a stem cell graft to a child with acute myeloid leukemia. Each CDR3 is given without its conserved first and last residue. D genes are given only for firm matches.

d_call v_call cdr3_aa
TRBD2 TRBV7-2 ASSILAGPPADTQY
. TRBV10-3 AISVGGTYGYT
TRBD1 TRBV4-1 ASSQGQGRQETQY
. TRBV4-3 ASSQARSSSVEQF
. TRBV20-1 SAGREGTTDTQY
. TRBV7-9 ASSLLSAGQETQY
. TRBV30 AWNARTEAF
. TRBV28 ASREGPGEQY
. TRBV9 ASSVARGGSPLH
TRBD2 TRBV6-2/TRBV6-3 ASYRGGSSYEQY
TRBD2 TRBV9 ASSVRTSGRVAGELF
TRBD2 TRBV6-5 ASSYRASGGIQETQY
. TRBV5-5 ASSLGQPTQY
. TRBV6-1 ASSEVGYNEQF
. TRBV11-1 ASSLRLRPILSYNEQF
TRBD2 TRBV2 ASSGSLAGIGELF
TRBD1 TRBV20-1 SAKNPGQGAHQPQH
TRBD1 TRBV12-3/TRBV12-4 ASSLGGQGGYGANVLT
. TRBV15 ATSRDKPGTDTQY
. TRBV28 ASSFRTEAF
. TRBV10-3 AISESNAGVYEQY
TRBD1 TRBV13 ASSSNLHHTGETNEKLF
TRBD2 TRBV12-3/TRBV12-4 ASSSGGGFRI
TRBD2 TRBV13 ASSSRTSGSASVQF
TRBD2 TRBV7-9 ASSPVIAGADTQY
TRBD1 TRBV7-2 ASSFDRGPGETQY
TRBD1 TRBV15 ATAGPTGGAYEQY
. TRBV7-2 ASSLVREQF
. TRBV24-1 ATSDNQGAYSYNEQF
TRBD2 TRBV7-3 ASSLSPGTRRNEQF
. TRBV6-1 ASSPTGWGANTQY
TRBD2 TRBV5-4 ASSSTSGMRGETQY
TRBD2 TRBV6-2/TRBV6-3 ASSSPSGSRLSTRGYEQY
. TRBV12-5 ASGPPRQAGTEAF
. TRBV12-3/TRBV12-4 ASRIGRVQYEAYNEQF
. TRBV5-6 ASSSWGGGRTQPQH
. TRBV5-1 ASSLGTYYEQY
. TRBV25-1 ASSDPQSKETQY
. TRBV7-2 ASSWKRSGQETQY
. TRBV9 ASSVAYRNTEAF
. TRBV24-1 ATSEDRDEQF
TRBD2 TRBV29-1 SVEFWTSGSTDTQY
TRBD2 TRBV29-1 SVSPGLAAYEQY
. TRBV7-3 ASSSPSDSTTVGYEQY
TRBD2 TRBV4-3 ASSQDRGGSYNEQF
TRBD1 TRBV20-1 SASPQRDRGSYNSPLH
. TRBV15 ATSKPTGYDTEAF
. TRBV7-2 ASSLTPISNQPQH
. TRBV27 ASRVGGGDTQY
. TRBV20-1 SALPHGGNYGYT